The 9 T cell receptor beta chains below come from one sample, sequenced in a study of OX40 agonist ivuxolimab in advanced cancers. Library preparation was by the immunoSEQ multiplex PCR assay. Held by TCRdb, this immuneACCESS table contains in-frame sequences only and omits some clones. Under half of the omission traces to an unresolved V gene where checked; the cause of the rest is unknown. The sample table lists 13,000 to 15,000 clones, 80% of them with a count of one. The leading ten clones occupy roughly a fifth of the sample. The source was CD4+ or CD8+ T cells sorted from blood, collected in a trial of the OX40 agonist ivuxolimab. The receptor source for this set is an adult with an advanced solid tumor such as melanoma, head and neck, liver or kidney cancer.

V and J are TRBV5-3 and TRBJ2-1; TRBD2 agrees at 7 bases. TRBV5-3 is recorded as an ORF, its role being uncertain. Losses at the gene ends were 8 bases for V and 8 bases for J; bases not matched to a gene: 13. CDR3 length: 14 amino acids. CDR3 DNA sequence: TGTGCCAGCAGCCCTACTGGCGGGAGAGATGAGCAGTTCTTC. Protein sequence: CASSPTGGRDEQFF.

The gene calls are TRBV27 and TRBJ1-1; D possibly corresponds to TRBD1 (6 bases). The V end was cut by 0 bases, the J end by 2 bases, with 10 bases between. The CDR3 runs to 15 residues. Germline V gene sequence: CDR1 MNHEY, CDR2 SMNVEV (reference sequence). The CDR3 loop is CASSLSGGQNTEAFF. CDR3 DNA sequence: TGTGCCAGCAGTTTATCGGGGGGGCAAAACACTGAAGCTTTCTTT.

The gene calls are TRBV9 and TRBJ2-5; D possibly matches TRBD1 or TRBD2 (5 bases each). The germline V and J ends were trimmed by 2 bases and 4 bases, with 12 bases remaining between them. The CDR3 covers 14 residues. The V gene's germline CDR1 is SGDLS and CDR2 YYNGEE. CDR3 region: CASSVWGSGETQYF. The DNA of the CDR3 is TGTGCCAGCAGCGTCTGGGGGTCCGGAGAGACCCAGTACTTC.

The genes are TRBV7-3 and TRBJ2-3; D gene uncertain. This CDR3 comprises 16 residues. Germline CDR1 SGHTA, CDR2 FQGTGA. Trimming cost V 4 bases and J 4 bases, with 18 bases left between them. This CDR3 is CASSSGIRPAADTQYF. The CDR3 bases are TGTGCCAGCAGCTCGGGTATCCGGCCGGCGGCAGATACGCAGTATTTT.

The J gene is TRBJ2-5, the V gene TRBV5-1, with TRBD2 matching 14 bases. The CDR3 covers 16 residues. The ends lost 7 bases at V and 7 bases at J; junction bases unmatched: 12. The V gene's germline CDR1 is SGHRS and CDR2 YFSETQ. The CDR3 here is CASSPGLAGEMGTQYF. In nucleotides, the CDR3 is TGCGCCAGCTCACCGGGACTAGCGGGAGAGATGGGGACCCAGTACTTC.

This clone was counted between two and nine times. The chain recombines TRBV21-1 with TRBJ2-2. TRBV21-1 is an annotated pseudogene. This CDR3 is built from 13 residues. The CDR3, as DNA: TGTGCCAGCAGCAAAGAGAACACCGGGGAGCTGTTTTTT. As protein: CASSKENTGELFF.

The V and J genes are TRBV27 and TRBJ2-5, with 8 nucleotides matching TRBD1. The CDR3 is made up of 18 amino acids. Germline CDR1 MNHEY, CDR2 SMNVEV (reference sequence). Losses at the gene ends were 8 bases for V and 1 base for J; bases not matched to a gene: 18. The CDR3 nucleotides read TGTGCCAGCCGTCCCTGGGCAGGGGGCAATAGGGGCCAAGAGACCCAGTACTTC. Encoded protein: CASRPWAGGNRGQETQYF.

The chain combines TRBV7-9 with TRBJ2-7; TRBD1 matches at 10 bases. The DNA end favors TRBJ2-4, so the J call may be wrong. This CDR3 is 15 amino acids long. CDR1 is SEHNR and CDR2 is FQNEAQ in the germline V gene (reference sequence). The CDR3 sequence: CASRRDRGIGDIQYF. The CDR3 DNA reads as TGTGCCAGCAGACGGGACAGGGGAATTGGAGACATTCAGTACTTC.

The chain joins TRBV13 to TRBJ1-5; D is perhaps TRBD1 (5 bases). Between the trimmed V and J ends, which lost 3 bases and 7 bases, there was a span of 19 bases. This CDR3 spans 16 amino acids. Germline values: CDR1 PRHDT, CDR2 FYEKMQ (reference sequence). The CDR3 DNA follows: TGTGCCAGCAGCTTGGGCCCAATGGGGGTTGGGCAGCCCCAGCATTTT. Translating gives CASSLGPMGVGQPQHF.